The 27 T cell receptor beta chains reported below all come from one sample, sequenced in a study of regulatory T cells in long-lasting Graves disease. The time point was: newly diagnosed GD, antithyroid drugs for less than 3 months. The TCR library was prepared using RNA isolated from PBMCs. Arm-PCR of CDR3 regions and iRepertoire HTBI primers were used to build TCR beta libraries. A single record per CDR3 protein comes from TCRdb applying MiXCR to the multiplex PCR reads. The sample consists of 350,000 to 550,000 distinct CDR3 sequences, more than 13% of them appearing once. The sample was also linked to a second study, of T cells in Graves' hyperthyroidism and ophthalmopathy.

The sequences come from peripheral blood mononuclear cells (PBMCs), collected at new diagnosis, from a patient treated with antithyroid drugs. The receptors were gathered from a woman in her twenties or thirties with Graves disease.

This clonotype was recorded only once. This sequence joins TRBV27 and TRBJ1-1; no firm D call. Germline V gene sequence: CDR1 MNHEY, CDR2 SMNVEV (reference sequence). Deletions cut 6 bases from V and 6 bases from J, with 8 bases between. This CDR3 region has 11 residues. Here the CDR3 reads CASSTNAEAFF. The CDR3 DNA is TGTGCCAGCAGCACTAACGCTGAAGCTTTCTTT.

This clonotype was detected many times. The J gene is TRBJ2-4, the V gene TRBV20-1; 9 positions match TRBD1. The CDR3 loop spans 13 amino acids. CDR1 is DFQATT, CDR2 SNEGSKA, per germline (reference sequence). The V gene end was trimmed by 5 bases and the J gene end by 8 bases; junction bases not matched to a gene: 7. CDR3 region: CSAVGQGKYIQYF. The CDR3 DNA reads as TGCAGTGCTGTGGGACAGGGAAAGTACATTCAGTACTTC.

The table lists this clonotype with many counts. V and J are TRBV20-1 and TRBJ1-1; D remains ambiguous. Trimming took off 6 bases at V and 4 bases at J, with 15 bases between the two ends. This CDR3 is built from 13 residues. Per the germline V gene, CDR1 is DFQATT and CDR2 is SNEGSKA (reference sequence). The CDR3 spells CSAFQGLSTEAFF. The CDR3 bases are TGCAGTGCATTCCAAGGGTTATCCACTGAAGCTTTCTTT.

This chain links TRBV18 with TRBJ1-2; 7 positions agree with TRBD1. The CDR3 consists of 17 residues. Germline values: CDR1 KGHSH, CDR2 LQKENI. The J segment lost 0 bases and the V segment lost 6 bases, leaving 13 bases of the junction unmatched. The chain's CDR3 is CASSGAGTVPSNYGYTF. CDR3 DNA: TGTGCCAGCTCCGGGGCCGGGACAGTGCCTTCTAACTATGGCTACACCTTC.

The sample holds many counts of this clonotype. CDR3 loop: CASSLGYTDTQYF. The CDR3 nucleotides read TGTGCCAGCAGCCTTGGGTACACAGATACGCAGTATTTT. The chain is built from TRBV12-3 or TRBV12-4 and TRBJ2-3; D uncertain. This CDR3 has 13 amino acids. The ends were cut back, 6 bases at V and 2 bases at J, with 9 bases in the middle.

This clonotype has ten or more counts. The chain couples TRBV11-3 to TRBJ2-3; maybe TRBD1 (6 bases). The CDR3 covers 16 residues. V dropped 5 bases and J dropped 2 bases, with 17 bases sitting between them. Germline V gives CDR1 SGHNT, CDR2 YENEEA. The CDR3 region has the DNA TGTGCCAGCAGCATTCAGGGGATTTTGAACACAGATACGCAGTATTTT. Amino acids: CASSIQGILNTDTQYF. Filled out from reference TRBV11-3 and TRBJ2-3, the complete variable domain reads EAGVVQSPRYKIIEKKQPVAFWCNPISGHNTLYWYLQNLGQGPELLIRYENEEAVDDSQLPKDRFSAERLKGVDSTLKIQPAELGDSAVYLCASSIQGILNTDTQYFGPGTRLTVL.

This clonotype was counted at least ten times. The rearrangement links TRBV7-3 to TRBJ2-3; the D is unclear. The CDR3 is 17 residues long. In germline, CDR1 is SGHTA, CDR2 FQGTGA. Trimming removed 4 bases from V and 4 bases from J, with 21 bases in between. The CDR3 loop is CASSSYATTSGADTQYF. In nucleotides, the CDR3 is TGTGCCAGCAGCTCCTACGCTACTACGTCAGGCGCAGATACGCAGTATTTT.

This clonotype occurred many times. The chain joins TRBV12-3 or TRBV12-4 to TRBJ2-2, with a possible D match to TRBD2 (6 bases). The CDR3 is 15 amino acids. The ends were cut back, 3 bases at V and 1 base at J, with 9 bases in the middle. The CDR3 here is CASSFWRGNTGELFF. In DNA form, the CDR3 reads TGTGCCAGCAGTTTTTGGCGGGGGAACACCGGGGAGCTGTTTTTT.

The table lists this clonotype with many counts. This chain joins TRBV2 and TRBJ2-1; TRBD2 aligns across 7 bases. CDR1 and CDR2 from the germline V gene are SNHLY and FYNNEI. The CDR3 runs 16 residues. After removal of 5 bases from V and 3 bases from J, the junction contained 10 bases not matched to a gene. The CDR3 region is CASSREAGSIYNEQFF. DNA for the CDR3: TGTGCCAGCAGTCGAGAAGCGGGATCGATCTACAATGAGCAGTTCTTC.

This clonotype was found many times. The CDR3 bases are TGTGCCAGCTCACCTCGGACCCAATATCCGTATGAGCAGTTCTTC. Amino acid sequence: CASSPRTQYPYEQFF. The rearrangement joins TRBV18 to TRBJ2-1; D unresolved. The CDR3 is 15 residues long. CDR1 KGHSH and CDR2 LQKENI come from the germline V gene. V was pared by 3 bases and J by 8 bases, with 17 bases between.

In regard to this clonotype: A much larger clonotype is one base distant, so this may be a read error. The V call is TRBV28, the J call TRBJ2-1; TRBD1 agrees at 7 bases. The germline V gene encodes CDR1 MDHEN and CDR2 SYDVKM. J lost 6 bases, V lost 5 bases, and 7 bases had no gene match. The CDR3 runs 14 residues. The CDR3 bases are TGTGCCAGCAGTGATTTGAGGGACAGCAATGAGCAGTTCTTC. Translation: CASSDLRDSNEQFF.

This clonotype has at least ten counts. V is TRBV20-1 and J is TRBJ1-5, with D unclear. V was trimmed by 4 bases and J by 3 bases, leaving 10 bases between them. The CDR3 runs 13 residues. Looked up from germline, CDR1 is DFQATT and CDR2 is SNEGSKA (reference sequence). The CDR3 loop reads CSATHSFNQPQHF. CDR3 bases: TGCAGTGCTACCCACAGTTTCAATCAGCCCCAGCATTTT.

The table lists this clonotype with many counts. This chain links TRBV2 with TRBJ1-1; no firm D call. Per the germline V gene, CDR1 is SNHLY and CDR2 is FYNNEI. This CDR3 spans 13 amino acids. Trimming took 3 bases from V and 0 from J, leaving 5 bases between them. The CDR3 loop reads CASSDEVNTEAFF. In DNA, the CDR3 is TGTGCCAGCAGTGATGAGGTGAACACTGAAGCTTTCTTT.

The chain employs TRBV29-1 and TRBJ2-7; D is uncertain. This CDR3 region has 13 residues. Looked up from germline, CDR1 is SQVTM and CDR2 is ANQGSEA. Trimming removed 4 bases at V and 9 bases at J, with 19 bases between. The CDR3 loop reads CSVVLPEEAGQYF. The CDR3 region has the DNA TGCAGCGTTGTTCTTCCTGAAGAGGCCGGGCAGTACTTC.

This clonotype was detected a few times. The CDR3 DNA reads as TGCGCCAGCAGTGAGAACCGGAACACCGGGGAGCTGTTTTTT. Protein: CASSENRNTGELFF. This chain uses TRBV10-1 with TRBJ2-2, with D hard to call. Germline V lookup: CDR1 WNHNN, CDR2 SYGVQD (reference sequence). Trimming pared 2 bases from V and 1 base from J, leaving 5 bases between. CDR3 length equals 14 residues.

This clonotype was found many times. CDR3: CASSRGQAGQPQHF. The CDR3 nucleotides are TGTGCCAGCAGCCGAGGGCAGGCGGGTCAGCCCCAGCATTTT. The rearrangement uses TRBV7-8 and TRBJ1-5; D is unresolved. The ends were cut back, 5 bases at V and 6 bases at J, with 14 bases in the middle. The germline V gene encodes CDR1 SGHVS and CDR2 FQNEAQ. The CDR3 runs to 14 residues.

In its sample, this clonotype was seen many times. The V and J genes are TRBV20-1 and TRBJ2-5; TRBD1 might be the D (5 bases). The CDR3 contains 13 residues. CDR1 DFQATT and CDR2 SNEGSKA come from the germline V gene (reference sequence). Between the trimmed V and J ends, which lost 3 bases and 2 bases, there was a span of 10 bases. The CDR3 DNA reads as TGCAGTGCTAGGGGGCGGATACAAGAGACCCAGTACTTC. As protein: CSARGRIQETQYF.

The rearrangement uses TRBV12-3 or TRBV12-4 and TRBJ2-7; perhaps TRBD2 as D (5 bases). CDR3 length: 19 residues. The V gene lost 3 bases and the J gene lost 7 bases, with 31 bases spanning the gap. The CDR3 DNA reads TGTGCCAGCAGTTTTATTGGTGTTCGGGGAGTGGGTCTACTTTGGGAGCAGTACTTC. Protein sequence: CASSFIGVRGVGLLWEQYF.

V is TRBV12-3 or TRBV12-4 and J is TRBJ1-1; no clear D. V was clipped by 1 base and J by 0 bases, with 15 bases between them. The CDR3 loop spans 17 amino acids. This CDR3 reads CASSLGVGFRVNTEAFF. The CDR3 coding sequence is TGTGCCAGCAGTTTAGGGGTGGGATTTAGGGTGAACACTGAAGCTTTCTTT.

The DNA of the CDR3 is TGTGCCACACTGGAAGGTGGAAACACCATATATTTT. Its translation is CATLEGGNTIYF. The gene calls are TRBV2 and TRBJ1-3; D is unclear. Germline values: CDR1 SNHLY, CDR2 FYNNEI. This CDR3 has 12 amino acids. Between the trimmed V and J ends, which lost 10 bases and 3 bases, there was a span of 10 bases. The full variable domain, with the rest looked up from reference TRBV2 and TRBJ1-3, is EPEVTQTPSHQVTQMGQEVILRCVPISNHLYFYWYRQILGQKVEFLVSFYNNEISEKSEIFDDQFSVERPDGSNFTLKIRSTKLEDSAMYFCATLEGGNTIYFGEGSWLTVV.

The CDR3 loop is CATTLWTEAFF. The DNA for the CDR3 is TGTGCCACGACGCTTTGGACTGAAGCTTTCTTT. This chain connects TRBV6-2 or TRBV6-3 to TRBJ1-1, with D uncertain. Deletions cut 10 bases from V and 5 bases from J, with 11 bases between. Looked up from germline, CDR1 is MNHEY and CDR2 is SVGEGT. CDR3 length equals 11 residues.

This clonotype turned up a few times. The chain uses TRBV6-2 or TRBV6-3 and TRBJ2-7; D tentatively fits TRBD1 or TRBD2 (5 bases each). The germline V and J ends were trimmed by 6 bases and 4 bases, with 16 bases remaining between them. Germline V lookup: CDR1 MNHEY, CDR2 SVGEGT. This CDR3 is built from 14 residues. CDR3 DNA: TGTGCCAGCAGCCCTAATCAGGGACCATACGAGCAGTACTTC. Translated: CASSPNQGPYEQYF.

This clonotype was recorded only once. The chain uses TRBV7-9 and TRBJ2-1; D could derive from TRBD1 or TRBD2 (5 bases each). The CDR3 sequence is 15 residues long. The ends were cut back, 5 bases at V and 5 bases at J, with 16 bases in the middle. CDR1 SEHNR and CDR2 FQNEAQ come from the germline V gene (reference sequence). The CDR3 DNA reads TGTGCCAGCAGCCCTTGGGAGCAGGGTAACAATGAGCAGTTCTTC. The encoded protein is CASSPWEQGNNEQFF.

The chain has TRBV6-4 and TRBJ2-7, with 7 nucleotides matching TRBD1. The J segment lost 3 bases and the V segment lost 3 bases, leaving 2 bases of the junction unmatched. The CDR3 has 13 amino acids. Germline loops: CDR1 MRHNA, CDR2 SNTAGT. CDR3 DNA sequence: TGTGCCAGCAGTGAAAGACAGGGCTACGAGCAGTACTTC. This encodes CASSERQGYEQYF.

With respect to this clonotype: A read error may be the cause here, since a much bigger clone is one base away. V usage is TRBV27 and J usage is TRBJ2-3; no reliable D call. This CDR3 is built from 11 residues. CDR1 MNHEY and CDR2 SMNVEV come from the germline V gene (reference sequence). The V end lost 11 bases, the J end lost 1 base, and 7 bases lay between the germline ends. CDR3 region: CAGQGTDTQYF. CDR3 in DNA: TGTGCCGGCCAAGGCACAGATACGCAGTATTTT.

This clonotype appeared a few times. This chain links TRBV14 with TRBJ2-3; D remains unclear. The CDR3 spans 17 residues. Germline CDR1 is SGHDN and CDR2 is FVKESK. The V end was cut by 0 bases, the J end by 1 base, with 14 bases between. CDR3 nucleotides: TGTGCCAGCAGCCAAGACATGCGCGTTGGTGGCACAGATACGCAGTATTTT. Its protein product is CASSQDMRVGGTDTQYF. Filled out from reference TRBV14 and TRBJ2-3, the complete variable domain reads EAGVTQFPSHSVIEKGQTVTLRCDPISGHDNLYWYRRVMGKEIKFLLHFVKESKQDESGMPNNRFLAERTGGTYSTLKVQPAELEDSGVYFCASSQDMRVGGTDTQYFGPGTRLTVL.

This clonotype was observed many times. This CDR3 reads CASITEGRDLPEAFF. The CDR3 bases are TGTGCCAGCATTACTGAAGGCAGGGATTTACCTGAAGCTTTCTTT. This sequence joins TRBV12-3 or TRBV12-4 and TRBJ1-1; weak D call: TRBD1 (5 bases). The CDR3 length is 15 residues. Trimming took 7 bases from V and 6 from J, leaving 21 bases between them.